Below, 5 T cell receptor beta chains from the same sample are listed, as sequenced in a study of blood T cell repertoires in COVID-19. Some clones are missing from TCRdb's copy, which holds only in-frame ones; the method was immunoSEQ multiplex PCR. The sample has almost 400,000 clones; roughly 90% are singletons. Input material: PBMCs or T cells enriched from blood (not recorded which). All receptors come from a woman in her thirties with acute COVID-19.

The genes are TRBV28 and TRBJ1-6; D ambiguous. V lost 6 bases, J lost 8 bases, and 8 bases lay in between. The CDR3 is made up of 12 amino acids. Germline CDR1 is MDHEN and CDR2 is SYDVKM. CDR3 sequence reads: CASRSGDSPLHF. CDR3 DNA sequence: TGTGCCAGCAGGTCCGGGGATTCACCCCTCCACTTT.

The genes are TRBV19 and TRBJ1-5; TRBD1 matches at 9 bases. Germline loops: CDR1 LNHDA, CDR2 SQIVND (reference sequence). The junction had 8 bases not matched to a gene; V was cut back by 11 bases and J by 6 bases. The CDR3 extends over 13 amino acids. The CDR3 region has the DNA TGTGCCGGGGGGGACAGGGAAAGTCAGCCCCAGCATTTT. Residues: CAGGDRESQPQHF.

The rearrangement joins TRBV6-5 to TRBJ1-1, with D uncertain. This CDR3 contains 13 residues. The germline V gene has CDR1 MNHEY and CDR2 SVGAGI. Between the trimmed V and J ends, which lost 6 bases and 2 bases, there was a span of 10 bases. CDR3 coding DNA: TGTGCCAGCAGCTTTAACAGTAACACTGAAGCTTTCTTT. As protein: CASSFNSNTEAFF.

This chain links TRBV24-1 with TRBJ2-2, with TRBD2 identical over 10 bases. This CDR3 has 16 residues. V shed 9 bases, J shed 1 base, and the junction held 7 bases outside the gene matches. CDR1 and CDR2 from the germline V gene are KGHDR and SFDVKD. The CDR3 region is CATRGASGGNTGELFF. CDR3 sequence (DNA): TGTGCCACCCGAGGGGCTAGCGGGGGGAACACCGGGGAGCTGTTTTTT.

V gene TRBV30 combines with J gene TRBJ1-3, with D uncertain. CDR3 size: 13 residues. CDR1 GTSNPN and CDR2 SVGIG come from the germline V gene (reference sequence). Between the trimmed V and J ends, which lost 1 base and 0 bases, there was a span of 4 bases. The DNA for the CDR3 is TGTGCCTGGAGTGAGAGCTCTGGAAACACCATATATTTT. Encoded protein: CAWSESSGNTIYF. Complete variable domain (other parts from reference TRBV30 and TRBJ1-3): SQTIHQWPATLVQPVGSPLSLECTVEGTSNPNLYWYRQAAGRGLQLLFYSVGIGQISSEVPQNLSASRPQDRQFILSSKKLLLSDSGFYLCAWSESSGNTIYFGEGSWLTVV.